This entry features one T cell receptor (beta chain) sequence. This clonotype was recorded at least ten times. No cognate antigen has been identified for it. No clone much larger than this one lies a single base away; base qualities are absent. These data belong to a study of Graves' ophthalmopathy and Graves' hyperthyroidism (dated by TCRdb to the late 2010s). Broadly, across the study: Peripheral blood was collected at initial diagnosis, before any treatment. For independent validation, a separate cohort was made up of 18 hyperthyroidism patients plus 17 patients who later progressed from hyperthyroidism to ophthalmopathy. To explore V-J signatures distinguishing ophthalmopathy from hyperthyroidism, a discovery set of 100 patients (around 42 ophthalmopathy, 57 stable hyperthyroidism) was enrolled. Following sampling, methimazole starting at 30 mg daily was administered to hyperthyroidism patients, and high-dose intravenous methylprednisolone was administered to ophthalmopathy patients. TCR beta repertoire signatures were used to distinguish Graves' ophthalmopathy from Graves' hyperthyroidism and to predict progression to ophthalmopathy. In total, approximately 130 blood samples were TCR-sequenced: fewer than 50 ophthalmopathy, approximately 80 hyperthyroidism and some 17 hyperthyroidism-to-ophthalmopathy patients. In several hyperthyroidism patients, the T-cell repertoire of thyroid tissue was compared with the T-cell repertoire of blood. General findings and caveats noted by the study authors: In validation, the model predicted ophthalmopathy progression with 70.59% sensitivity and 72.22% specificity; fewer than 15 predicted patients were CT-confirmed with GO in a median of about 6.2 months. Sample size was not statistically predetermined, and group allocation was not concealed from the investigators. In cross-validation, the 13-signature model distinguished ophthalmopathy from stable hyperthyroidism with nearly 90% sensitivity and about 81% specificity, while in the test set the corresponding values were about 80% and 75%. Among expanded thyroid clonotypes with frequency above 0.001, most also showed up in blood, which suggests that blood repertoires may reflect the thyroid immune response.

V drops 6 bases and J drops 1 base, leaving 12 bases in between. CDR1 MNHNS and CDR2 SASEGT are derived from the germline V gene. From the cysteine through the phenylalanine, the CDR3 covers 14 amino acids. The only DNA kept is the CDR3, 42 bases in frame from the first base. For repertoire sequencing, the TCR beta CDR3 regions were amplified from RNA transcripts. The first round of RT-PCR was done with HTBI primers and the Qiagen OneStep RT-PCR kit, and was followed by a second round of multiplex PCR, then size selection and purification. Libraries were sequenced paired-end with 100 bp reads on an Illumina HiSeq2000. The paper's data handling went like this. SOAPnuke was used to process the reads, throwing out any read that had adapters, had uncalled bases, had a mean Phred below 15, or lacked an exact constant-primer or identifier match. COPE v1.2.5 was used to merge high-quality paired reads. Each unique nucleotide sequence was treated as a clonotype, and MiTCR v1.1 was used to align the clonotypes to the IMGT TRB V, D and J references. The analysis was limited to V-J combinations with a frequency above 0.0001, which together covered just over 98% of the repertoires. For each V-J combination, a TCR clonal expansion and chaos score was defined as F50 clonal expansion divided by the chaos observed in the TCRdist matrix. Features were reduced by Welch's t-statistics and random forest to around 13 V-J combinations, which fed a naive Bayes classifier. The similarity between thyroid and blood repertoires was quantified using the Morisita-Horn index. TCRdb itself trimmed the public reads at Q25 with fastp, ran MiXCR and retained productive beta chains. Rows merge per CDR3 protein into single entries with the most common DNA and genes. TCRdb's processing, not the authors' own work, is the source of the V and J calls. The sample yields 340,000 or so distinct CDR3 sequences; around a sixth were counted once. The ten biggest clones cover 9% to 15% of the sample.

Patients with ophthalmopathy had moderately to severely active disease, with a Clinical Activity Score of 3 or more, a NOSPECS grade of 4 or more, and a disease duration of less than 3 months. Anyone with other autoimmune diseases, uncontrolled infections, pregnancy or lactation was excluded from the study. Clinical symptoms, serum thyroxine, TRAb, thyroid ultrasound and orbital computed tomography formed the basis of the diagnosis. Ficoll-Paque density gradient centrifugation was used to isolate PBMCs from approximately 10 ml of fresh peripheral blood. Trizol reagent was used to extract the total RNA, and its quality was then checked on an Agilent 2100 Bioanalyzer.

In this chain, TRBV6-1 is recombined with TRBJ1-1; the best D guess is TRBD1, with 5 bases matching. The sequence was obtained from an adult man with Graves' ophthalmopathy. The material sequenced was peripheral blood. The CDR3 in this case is CASSRSQENTEAFF. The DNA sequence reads TGTGCCAGCAGCCGATCACAGGAGAACACTGAAGCTTTCTTT.